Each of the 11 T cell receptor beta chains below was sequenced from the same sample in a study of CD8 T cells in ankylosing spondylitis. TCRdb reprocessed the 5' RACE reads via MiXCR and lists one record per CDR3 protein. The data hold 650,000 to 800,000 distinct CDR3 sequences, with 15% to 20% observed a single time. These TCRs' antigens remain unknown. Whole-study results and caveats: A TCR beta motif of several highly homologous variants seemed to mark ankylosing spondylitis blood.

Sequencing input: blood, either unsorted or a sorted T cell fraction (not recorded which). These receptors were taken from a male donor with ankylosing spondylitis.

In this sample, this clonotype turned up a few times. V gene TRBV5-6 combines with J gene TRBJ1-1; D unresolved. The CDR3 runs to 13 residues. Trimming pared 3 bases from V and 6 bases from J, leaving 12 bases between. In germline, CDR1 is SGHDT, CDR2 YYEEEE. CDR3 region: CASSSDPRSEAFF. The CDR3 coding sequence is TGTGCCAGCAGCTCGGACCCCCGGTCTGAAGCTTTCTTT.

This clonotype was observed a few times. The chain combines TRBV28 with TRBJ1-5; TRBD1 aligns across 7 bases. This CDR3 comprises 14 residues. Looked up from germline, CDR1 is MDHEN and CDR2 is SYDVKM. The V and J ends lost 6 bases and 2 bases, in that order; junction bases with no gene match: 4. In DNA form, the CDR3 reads TGTGCCAGCAGGGCGGACAGGCGCAATCAGCCCCAGCATTTT. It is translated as CASRADRRNQPQHF. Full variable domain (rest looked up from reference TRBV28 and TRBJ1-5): DVKVTQSSRYLVKRTGEKVFLECVQDMDHENMFWYRQDPGLGLRLIYFSYDVKMKEKGDIPEGYSVSREKKERFSLILESASTNQTSMYLCASRADRRNQPQHFGDGTRLSIL.

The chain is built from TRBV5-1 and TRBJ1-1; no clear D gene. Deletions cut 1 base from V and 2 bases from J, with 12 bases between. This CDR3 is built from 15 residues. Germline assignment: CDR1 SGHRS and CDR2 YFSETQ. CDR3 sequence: CASSLTTTDNTEAFF. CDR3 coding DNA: TGCGCCAGCAGCTTGACCACCACGGATAACACTGAAGCTTTCTTT.

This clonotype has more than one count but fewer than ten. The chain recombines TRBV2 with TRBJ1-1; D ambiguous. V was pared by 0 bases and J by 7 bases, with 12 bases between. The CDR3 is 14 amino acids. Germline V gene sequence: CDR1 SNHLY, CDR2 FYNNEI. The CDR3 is CASSEAGRGGEAFF. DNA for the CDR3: TGTGCCAGCAGTGAAGCTGGGAGAGGTGGTGAAGCTTTCTTT.

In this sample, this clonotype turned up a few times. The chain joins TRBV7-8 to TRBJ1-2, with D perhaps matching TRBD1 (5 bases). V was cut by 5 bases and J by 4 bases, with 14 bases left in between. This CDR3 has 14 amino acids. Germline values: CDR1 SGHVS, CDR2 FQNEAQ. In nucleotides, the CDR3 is TGTGCCAGCAGCCCAAGGGACGGCACCTATGGCTACACCTTC. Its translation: CASSPRDGTYGYTF.

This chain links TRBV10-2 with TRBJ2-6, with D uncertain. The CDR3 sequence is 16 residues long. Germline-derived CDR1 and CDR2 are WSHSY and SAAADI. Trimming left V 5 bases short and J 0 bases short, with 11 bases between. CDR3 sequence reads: CASSPWQASGANVLTF. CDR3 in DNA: TGCGCCAGCAGTCCCTGGCAGGCCTCTGGGGCCAACGTCCTGACTTTC.

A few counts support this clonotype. The CDR3 DNA sequence: TGCAGTGCTAGAGTCCAGGCGTATGGCTACACCTTC. Protein sequence: CSARVQAYGYTF. The rearrangement links TRBV20-1 to TRBJ1-2; D ambiguous. The CDR3 has 12 amino acids. Trimming removed 1 base at V and 5 bases at J, with 8 bases between. Germline-derived CDR1 and CDR2 are DFQATT and SNEGSKA (reference sequence).

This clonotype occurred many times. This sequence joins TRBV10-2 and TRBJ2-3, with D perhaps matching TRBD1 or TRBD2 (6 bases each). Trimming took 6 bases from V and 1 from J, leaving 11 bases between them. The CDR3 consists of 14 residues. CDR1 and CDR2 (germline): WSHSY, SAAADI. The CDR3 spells CASRRGEGTDTQYF. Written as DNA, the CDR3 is TGCGCCAGCAGAAGGGGGGAAGGCACAGATACGCAGTATTTT.

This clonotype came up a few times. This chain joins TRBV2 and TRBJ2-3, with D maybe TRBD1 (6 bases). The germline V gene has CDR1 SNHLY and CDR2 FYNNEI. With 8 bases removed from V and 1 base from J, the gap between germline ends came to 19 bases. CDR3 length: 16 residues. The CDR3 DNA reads TGTGCCAGCGACCCTCTGAAGGGGGTGGGCACAGATACGCAGTATTTT. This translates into CASDPLKGVGTDTQYF.

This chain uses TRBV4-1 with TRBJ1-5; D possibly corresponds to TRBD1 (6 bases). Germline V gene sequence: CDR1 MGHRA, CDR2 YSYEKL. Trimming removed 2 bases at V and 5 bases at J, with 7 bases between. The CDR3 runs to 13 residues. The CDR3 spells CASSQHRDQPQHF. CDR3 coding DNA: TGCGCCAGCAGCCAACACAGGGATCAGCCCCAGCATTTT.

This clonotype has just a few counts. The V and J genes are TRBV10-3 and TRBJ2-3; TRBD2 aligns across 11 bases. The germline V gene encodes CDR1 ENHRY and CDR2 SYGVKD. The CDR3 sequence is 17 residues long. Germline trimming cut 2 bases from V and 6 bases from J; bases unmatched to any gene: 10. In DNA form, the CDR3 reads TGTGCCATCAGTGAGGGGGCTAGCGGGAGGAGTGCGGATACGCAGTATTTT. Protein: CAISEGASGRSADTQYF.